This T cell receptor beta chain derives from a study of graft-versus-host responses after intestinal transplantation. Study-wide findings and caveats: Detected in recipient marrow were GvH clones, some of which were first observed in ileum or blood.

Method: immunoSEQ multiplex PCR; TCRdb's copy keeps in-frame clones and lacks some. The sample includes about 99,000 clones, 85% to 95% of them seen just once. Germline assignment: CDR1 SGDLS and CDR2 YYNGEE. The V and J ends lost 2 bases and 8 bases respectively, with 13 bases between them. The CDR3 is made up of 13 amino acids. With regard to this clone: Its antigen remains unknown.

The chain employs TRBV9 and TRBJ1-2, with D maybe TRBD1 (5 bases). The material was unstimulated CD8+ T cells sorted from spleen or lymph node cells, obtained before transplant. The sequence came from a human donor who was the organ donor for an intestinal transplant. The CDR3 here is CASSVRQGKGYTF. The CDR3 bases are TGTGCCAGCAGCGTTCGGCAGGGCAAAGGCTACACCTTC.